The entry that follows covers one TCR beta chain sequence. The antigen is unknown. Trimming pared 2 bases from V and 6 bases from J, leaving 7 bases between. CDR1 and CDR2 from the germline V gene are DFQATT and SNEGSKA (reference sequence). The CDR3 extends over 11 amino acids. TCR beta CDR3 region amplification was performed from RNA transcripts. RT-PCR in the first round (using the HTBI primer set) targeted the TCR CDR3. TCRdb redid the calling of the multiplex PCR reads with MiXCR, one entry per CDR3 protein. Of hundreds of thousands of distinct CDR3 sequences detected, 14% to 15% appear once; the ten largest clones hold about 12%. The data stem from a study of T cells in Graves' hyperthyroidism and ophthalmopathy. Overall study results and limits: It was a median around seven months before onset that the model predicted ophthalmopathy.

Each diagnosis was grounded in clinical symptoms, serum thyroxine and TRAb, thyroid ultrasound, and orbital computed tomography. The sequence derives from a man younger than 35 with Graves' ophthalmopathy. Sequenced sample: blood. The chain employs TRBV20-1 and TRBJ1-1; D is unresolved. CDR3 sequence (DNA): TGCAGTGCTAGAACCCGCGCTGAAGCTTTCTTT. It yields the protein CSARTRAEAFF.